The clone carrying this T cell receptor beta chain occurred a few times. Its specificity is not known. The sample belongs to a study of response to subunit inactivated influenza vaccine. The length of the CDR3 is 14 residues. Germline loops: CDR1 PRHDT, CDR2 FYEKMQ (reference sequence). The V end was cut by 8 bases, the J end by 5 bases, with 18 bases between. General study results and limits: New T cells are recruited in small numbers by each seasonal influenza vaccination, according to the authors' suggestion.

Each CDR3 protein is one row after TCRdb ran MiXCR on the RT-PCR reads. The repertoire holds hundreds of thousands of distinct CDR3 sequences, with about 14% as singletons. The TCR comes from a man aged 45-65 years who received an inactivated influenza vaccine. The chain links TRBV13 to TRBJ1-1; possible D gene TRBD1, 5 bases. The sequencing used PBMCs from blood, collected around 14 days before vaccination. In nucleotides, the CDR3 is TGTGCCAGCTTCAAGGGACTCTCGGTTACTGAAGCTTTCTTT. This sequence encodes CASFKGLSVTEAFF. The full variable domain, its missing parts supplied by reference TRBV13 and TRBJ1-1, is AAGVIQSPRHLIKEKRETATLKCYPIPRHDTVYWYQQGPGQDPQFLISFYEKMQSDKGSIPDRFSAQQFSDYHSELNMSSLELGDSALYFCASFKGLSVTEAFFGQGTRLTVV.